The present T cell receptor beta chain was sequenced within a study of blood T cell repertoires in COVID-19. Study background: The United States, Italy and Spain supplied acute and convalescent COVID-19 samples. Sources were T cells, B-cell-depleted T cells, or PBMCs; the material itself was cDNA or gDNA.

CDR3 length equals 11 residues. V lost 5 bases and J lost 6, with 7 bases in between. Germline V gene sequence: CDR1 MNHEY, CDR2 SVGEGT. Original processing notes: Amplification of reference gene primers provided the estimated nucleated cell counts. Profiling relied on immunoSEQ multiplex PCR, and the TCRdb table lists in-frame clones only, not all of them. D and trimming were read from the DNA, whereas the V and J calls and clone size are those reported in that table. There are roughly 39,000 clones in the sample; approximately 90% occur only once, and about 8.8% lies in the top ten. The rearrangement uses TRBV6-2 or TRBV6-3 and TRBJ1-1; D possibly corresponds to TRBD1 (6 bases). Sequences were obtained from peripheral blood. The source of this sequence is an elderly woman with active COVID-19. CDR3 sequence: CASSQGPEAFF. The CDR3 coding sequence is TGTGCCAGCAGTCAGGGGCCTGAAGCTTTCTTT.